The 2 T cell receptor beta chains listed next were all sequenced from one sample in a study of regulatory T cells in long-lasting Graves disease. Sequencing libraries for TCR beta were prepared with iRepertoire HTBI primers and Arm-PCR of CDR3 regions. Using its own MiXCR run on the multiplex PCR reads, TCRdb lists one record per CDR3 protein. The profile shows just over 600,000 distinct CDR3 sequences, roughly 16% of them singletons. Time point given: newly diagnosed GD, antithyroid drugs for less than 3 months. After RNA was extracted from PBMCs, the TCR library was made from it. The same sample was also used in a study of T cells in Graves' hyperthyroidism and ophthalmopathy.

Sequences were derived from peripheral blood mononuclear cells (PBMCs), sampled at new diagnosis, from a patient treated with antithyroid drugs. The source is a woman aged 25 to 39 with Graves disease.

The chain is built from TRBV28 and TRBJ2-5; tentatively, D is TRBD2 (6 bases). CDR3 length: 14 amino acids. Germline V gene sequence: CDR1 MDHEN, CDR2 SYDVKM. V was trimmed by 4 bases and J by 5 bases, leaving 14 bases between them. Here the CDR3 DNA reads TGTGCCAGCAGTTCGGCAGGGAGGACGGAGACCCAGTACTTC. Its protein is CASSSAGRTETQYF. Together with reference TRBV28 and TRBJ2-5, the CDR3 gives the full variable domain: DVKVTQSSRYLVKRTGEKVFLECVQDMDHENMFWYRQDPGLGLRLIYFSYDVKMKEKGDIPEGYSVSREKKERFSLILESASTNQTSMYLCASSSAGRTETQYFGPGTRLLVL.

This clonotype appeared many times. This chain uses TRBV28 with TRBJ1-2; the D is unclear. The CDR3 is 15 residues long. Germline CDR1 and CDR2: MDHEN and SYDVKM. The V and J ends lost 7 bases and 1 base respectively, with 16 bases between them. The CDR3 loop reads CASIPAGALNYGYTF. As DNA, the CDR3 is TGTGCCAGCATCCCCGCGGGTGCGCTTAACTATGGCTACACCTTC.